This T cell receptor beta chain was sequenced during a study of metastatic and nonmetastatic thyroid tumors. For the study at large: Across peripheral blood and tumor or nodule tissue samples taken from malignant and benign thyroid patients, the repertoires were compared with one another.

In its sample, this clone was seen many times. Its antigen is as yet unknown. General study findings and limits: As reported, TCR beta diversity in blood and tumor was significantly higher in malignant thyroid tumors than in benign nodules.

Until they underwent thyroid surgery, no patient had received any treatment. The germline V gene encodes CDR1 SGHKS and CDR2 YYEKEE (reference sequence). V lost 0 bases to trimming and J lost 6 bases; unmatched junction nucleotides: 8. The CDR3 has 16 residues. As handled by the study authors: The study took CDR3 differences across clinicopathological groups and made a distant-metastasis classifier for papillary thyroid cancer from them. TCRdb called clones again from the PCR reads with MiXCR. V and J calls and clone size were set by TCRdb, not the authors. The data contain approximately 15,000 clones, 34% of them singletons.

The sequence came from a male donor with papillary thyroid cancer or a benign thyroid nodule (not recorded which). Some clones in this sample may be carry-over from other donors' samples. V and J are TRBV5-5 and TRBJ2-2, with TRBD1 matching 7 bases. Specimen: tumor tissue. The CDR3 sequence: CASSLDKGAVPGELFF. CDR3 in DNA: TGTGCCAGCAGCTTGGATAAGGGGGCTGTACCCGGGGAGCTGTTTTTT.